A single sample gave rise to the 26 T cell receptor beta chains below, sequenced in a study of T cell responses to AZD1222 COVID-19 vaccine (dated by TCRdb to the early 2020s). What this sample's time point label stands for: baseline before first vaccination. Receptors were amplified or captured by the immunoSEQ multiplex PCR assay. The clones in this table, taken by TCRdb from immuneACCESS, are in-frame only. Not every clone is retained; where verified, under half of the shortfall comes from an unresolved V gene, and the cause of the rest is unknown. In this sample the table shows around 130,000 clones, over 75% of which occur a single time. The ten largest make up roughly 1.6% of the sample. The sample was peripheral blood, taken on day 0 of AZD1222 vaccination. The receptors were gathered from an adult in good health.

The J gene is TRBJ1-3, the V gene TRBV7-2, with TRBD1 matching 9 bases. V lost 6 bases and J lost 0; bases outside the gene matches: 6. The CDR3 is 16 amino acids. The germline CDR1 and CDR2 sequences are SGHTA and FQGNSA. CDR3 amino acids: CASRRDRASSGNTIYF. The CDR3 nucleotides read TGTGCCAGCAGGCGGGACAGGGCCAGCTCTGGAAACACCATATATTTT.

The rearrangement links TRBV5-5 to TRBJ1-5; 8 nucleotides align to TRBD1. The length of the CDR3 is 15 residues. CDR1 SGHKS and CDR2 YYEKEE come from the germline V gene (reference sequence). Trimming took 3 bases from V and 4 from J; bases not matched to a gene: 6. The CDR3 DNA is TGTGCCAGCAGCTACGCCGGGACAGGAAATCAGCCCCAGCATTTT. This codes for CASSYAGTGNQPQHF.

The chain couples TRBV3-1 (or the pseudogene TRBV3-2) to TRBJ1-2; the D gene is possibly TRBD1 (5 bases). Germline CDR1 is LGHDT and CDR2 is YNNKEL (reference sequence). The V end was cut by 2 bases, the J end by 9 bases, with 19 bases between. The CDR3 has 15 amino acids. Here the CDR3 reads CASSQTGGSHGSYTF. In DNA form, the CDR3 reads TGTGCCAGCAGCCAAACAGGAGGCTCTCACGGGAGCTACACCTTC.

CDR3 in amino acids: CASSSSYEQYF. For the CDR3, the DNA is TGTGCCAGCAGTTCGTCCTACGAGCAGTACTTC. The chain carries TRBV12-3 or TRBV12-4 and TRBJ2-7, with D uncertain. The CDR3 length is 11 residues. Between the trimmed V and J ends, which lost 4 bases and 1 base, there was a span of 2 bases.

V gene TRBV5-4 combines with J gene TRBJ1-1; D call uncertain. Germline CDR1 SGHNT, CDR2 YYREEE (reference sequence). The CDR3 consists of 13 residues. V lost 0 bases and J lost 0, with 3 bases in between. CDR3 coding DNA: TGTGCCAGCAGCTTGGGAGTGAACACTGAAGCTTTCTTT. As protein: CASSLGVNTEAFF.

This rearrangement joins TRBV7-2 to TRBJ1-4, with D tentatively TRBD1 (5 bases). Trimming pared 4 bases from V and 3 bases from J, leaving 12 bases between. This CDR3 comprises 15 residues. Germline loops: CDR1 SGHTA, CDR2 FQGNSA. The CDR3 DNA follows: TGTGCCAGCAGCTATGAGGGACTTCCTAATGAAAAACTGTTTTTT. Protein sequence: CASSYEGLPNEKLFF.

The CDR3 loop is CASSFLGSSGIQYF. The CDR3 DNA reads TGTGCCAGCAGTTTCTTAGGGTCATCTGGCATTCAGTACTTC. The chain combines TRBV27 with TRBJ2-4; D remains ambiguous. The CDR3 runs to 14 residues. The V and J ends lost 3 bases and 9 bases respectively, with 15 bases between them. Germline V gives CDR1 MNHEY, CDR2 SMNVEV (reference sequence).

CDR3 residues: CASSHIGARGRELFF. The CDR3 DNA is TGTGCCAGCAGCCACATCGGGGCCAGGGGCCGGGAGCTGTTTTTT. This rearrangement joins TRBV11-2 to TRBJ2-2, with D possibly matching TRBD1 (6 bases). Germline-derived CDR1 and CDR2 are SGHAT and FQNNGV. The V gene lost 5 bases and the J gene lost 9 bases, with 19 bases spanning the gap. The CDR3 has 15 residues. Together with reference TRBV11-2 and TRBJ2-2, the CDR3 gives the full variable domain: EAGVAQSPRYKIIEKRQSVAFWCNPISGHATLYWYQQILGQGPKLLIQFQNNGVVDDSQLPKDRFSAERLKGVDSTLKIQPAKLEDSAVYLCASSHIGARGRELFFGEGSRLTVL.

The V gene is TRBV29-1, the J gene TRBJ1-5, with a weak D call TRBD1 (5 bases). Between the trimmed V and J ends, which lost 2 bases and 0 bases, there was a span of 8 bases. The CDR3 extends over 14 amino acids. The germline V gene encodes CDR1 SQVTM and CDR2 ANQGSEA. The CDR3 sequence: CSVETGYSNQPQHF. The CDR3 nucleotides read TGCAGCGTTGAAACAGGATATAGCAATCAGCCCCAGCATTTT.

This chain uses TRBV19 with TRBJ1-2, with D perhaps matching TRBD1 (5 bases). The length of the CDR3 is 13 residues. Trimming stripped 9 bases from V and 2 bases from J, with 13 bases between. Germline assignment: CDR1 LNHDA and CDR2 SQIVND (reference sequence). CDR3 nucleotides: TGTGCCAGCAGCGGTAGGGGAAACTATGGCTACACCTTC. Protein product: CASSGRGNYGYTF. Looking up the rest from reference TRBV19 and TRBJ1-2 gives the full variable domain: DGGITQSPKYLFRKEGQNVTLSCEQNLNHDAMYWYRQDPGQGLRLIYYSQIVNDFQKGDIAEGYSVSREKKESFPLTVTSAQKNPTAFYLCASSGRGNYGYTFGSGTRLTVV.

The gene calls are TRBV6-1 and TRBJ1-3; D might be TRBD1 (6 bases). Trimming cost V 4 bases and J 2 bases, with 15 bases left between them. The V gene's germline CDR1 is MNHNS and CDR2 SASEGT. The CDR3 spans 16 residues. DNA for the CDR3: TGTGCCAGCAGTGCTGGGACATTTCGAACTGGAAACACCATATATTTT. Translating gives CASSAGTFRTGNTIYF.

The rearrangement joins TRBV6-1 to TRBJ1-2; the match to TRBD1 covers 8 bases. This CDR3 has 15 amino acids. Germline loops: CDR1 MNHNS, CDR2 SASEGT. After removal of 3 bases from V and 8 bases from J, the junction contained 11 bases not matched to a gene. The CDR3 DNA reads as TGTGCCAGCAGTGACAGGGGGCACGGTTCGATAGGCTACACCTTC. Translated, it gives CASSDRGHGSIGYTF.

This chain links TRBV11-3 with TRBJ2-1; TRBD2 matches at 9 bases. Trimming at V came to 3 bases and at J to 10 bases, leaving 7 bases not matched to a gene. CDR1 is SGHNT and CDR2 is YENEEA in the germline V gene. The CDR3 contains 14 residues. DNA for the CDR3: TGTGCCAGCAGCTTTCGAGCGGGAGGTTCCGAGCAGTTCTTC. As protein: CASSFRAGGSEQFF.

The CDR3 DNA sequence: TGTGCCAGCAGCATAGGACAGGGGGGAAGAAATCAGCCCCAGCATTTT. It translates to CASSIGQGGRNQPQHF. This chain connects TRBV5-8 to TRBJ1-5; 10 bases are a match to TRBD1. Trimming removed 4 bases from V and 4 bases from J; junction bases left unmatched: 8. The CDR3 totals 16 residues. Germline CDR1 and CDR2: SGHTS and YDEGEE. The full variable domain, rest sourced from reference TRBV5-8 and TRBJ1-5, is EAGVTQSPTHLIKTRGQQATLRCSPISGHTSVYWYQQALGLGLQFLLWYDEGEERNRGNFPPRFSGRQFPNYSSELNVNALELEDSALYLCASSIGQGGRNQPQHFGDGTRLSIL.

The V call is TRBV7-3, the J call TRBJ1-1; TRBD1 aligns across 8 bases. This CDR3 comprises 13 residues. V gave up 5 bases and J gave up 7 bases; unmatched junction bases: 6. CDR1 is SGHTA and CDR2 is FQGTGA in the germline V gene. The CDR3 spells CASSLTGVDEAFF. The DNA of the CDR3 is TGTGCCAGCAGCCTGACAGGGGTTGATGAAGCTTTCTTT. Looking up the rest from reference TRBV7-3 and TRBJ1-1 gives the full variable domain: GAGVSQTPSNKVTEKGKYVELRCDPISGHTALYWYRQSLGQGPEFLIYFQGTGAADDSGLPNDRFFAVRPEGSVSTLKIQRTERGDSAVYLCASSLTGVDEAFFGQGTRLTVV.

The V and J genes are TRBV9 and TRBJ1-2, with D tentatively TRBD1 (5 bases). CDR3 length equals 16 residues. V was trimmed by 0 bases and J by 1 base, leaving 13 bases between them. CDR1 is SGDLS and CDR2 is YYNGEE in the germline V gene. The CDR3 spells CASSVGPLQGNYGYTF. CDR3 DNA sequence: TGTGCCAGCAGCGTAGGACCCCTCCAGGGTAACTATGGCTACACCTTC. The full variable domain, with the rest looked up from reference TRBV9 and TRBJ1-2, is DSGVTQTPKHLITATGQRVTLRCSPRSGDLSVYWYQQSLDQGLQFLIQYYNGEERAKGNILERFSAQQFPDLHSELNLSSLELGDSALYFCASSVGPLQGNYGYTFGSGTRLTVV.

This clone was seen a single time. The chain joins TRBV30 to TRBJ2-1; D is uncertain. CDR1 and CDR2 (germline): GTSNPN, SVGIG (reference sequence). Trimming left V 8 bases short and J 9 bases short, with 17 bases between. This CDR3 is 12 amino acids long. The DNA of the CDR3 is TGTGCCACTGAAGAGGTTGAGCGTGAGCAGTTCTTC. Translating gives CATEEVEREQFF.

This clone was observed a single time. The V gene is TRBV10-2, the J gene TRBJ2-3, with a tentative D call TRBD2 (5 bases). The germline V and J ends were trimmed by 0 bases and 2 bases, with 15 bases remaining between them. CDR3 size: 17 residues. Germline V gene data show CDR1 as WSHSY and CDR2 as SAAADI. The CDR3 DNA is TGCGCCAGCAGTGAGTCCAAACGGGGATCTTTCACAGATACGCAGTATTTT. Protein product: CASSESKRGSFTDTQYF.

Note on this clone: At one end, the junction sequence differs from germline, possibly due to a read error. CDR3 bases: TGTGCCAGCTCCCCACCGGGAAGGAGCAATCAGCCCCAGCATTTT. Its translation is CASSPPGRSNQPQHF. The V gene is TRBV18, the J gene TRBJ1-5, with D hard to call. Per germline, CDR1 KGHSH and CDR2 LQKENI. This CDR3 is 15 amino acids long.

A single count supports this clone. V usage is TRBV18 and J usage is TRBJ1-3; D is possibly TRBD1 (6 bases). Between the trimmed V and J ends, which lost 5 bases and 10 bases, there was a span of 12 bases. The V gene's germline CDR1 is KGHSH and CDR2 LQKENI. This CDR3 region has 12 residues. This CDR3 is CASSSDRVTIYF. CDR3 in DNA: TGTGCCAGCTCATCGGACAGAGTAACCATATATTTT. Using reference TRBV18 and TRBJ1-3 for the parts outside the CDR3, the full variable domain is NAGVMQNPRHLVRRRGQEARLRCSPMKGHSHVYWYRQLPEEGLKFMVYLQKENIIDESGMPKERFSAEFPKEGPSILRIQQVVRGDSAAYFCASSSDRVTIYFGEGSWLTVV.

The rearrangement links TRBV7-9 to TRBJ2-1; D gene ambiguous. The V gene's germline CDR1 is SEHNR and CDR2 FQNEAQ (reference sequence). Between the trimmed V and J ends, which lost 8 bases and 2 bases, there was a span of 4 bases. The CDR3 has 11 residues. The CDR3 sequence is CASSPYNEQFF. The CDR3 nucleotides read TGTGCCAGCTCCCCCTACAATGAGCAGTTCTTC.

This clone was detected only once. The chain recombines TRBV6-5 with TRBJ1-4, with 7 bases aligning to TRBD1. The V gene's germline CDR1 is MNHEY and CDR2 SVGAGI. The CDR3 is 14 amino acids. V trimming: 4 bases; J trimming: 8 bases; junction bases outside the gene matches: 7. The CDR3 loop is CASSSRQGGEKLFF. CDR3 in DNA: TGTGCCAGCAGTTCCCGACAGGGAGGAGAAAAACTGTTTTTT.

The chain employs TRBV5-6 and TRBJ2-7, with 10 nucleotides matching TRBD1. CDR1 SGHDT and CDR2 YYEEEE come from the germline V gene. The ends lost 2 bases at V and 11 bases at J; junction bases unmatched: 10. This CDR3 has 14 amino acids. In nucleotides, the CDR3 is TGTGCCAGCAGCTTTGGACAGGGGGGCCTCCGCGAGTACTTC. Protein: CASSFGQGGLREYF.

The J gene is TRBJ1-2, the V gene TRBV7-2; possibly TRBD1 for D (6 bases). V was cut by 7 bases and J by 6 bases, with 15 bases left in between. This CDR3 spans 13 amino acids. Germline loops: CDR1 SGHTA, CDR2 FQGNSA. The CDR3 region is CASNFRGAHGYTF. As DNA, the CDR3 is TGTGCCAGCAATTTCAGGGGAGCACATGGCTACACCTTC.

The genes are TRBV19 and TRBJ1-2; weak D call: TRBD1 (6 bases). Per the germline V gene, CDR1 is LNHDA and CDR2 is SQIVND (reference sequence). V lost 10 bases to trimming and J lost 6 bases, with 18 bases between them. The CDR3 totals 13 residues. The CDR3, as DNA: TGTGCCATATCGCAGGGGAAGGAAGATGGCTACACCTTC. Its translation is CAISQGKEDGYTF.

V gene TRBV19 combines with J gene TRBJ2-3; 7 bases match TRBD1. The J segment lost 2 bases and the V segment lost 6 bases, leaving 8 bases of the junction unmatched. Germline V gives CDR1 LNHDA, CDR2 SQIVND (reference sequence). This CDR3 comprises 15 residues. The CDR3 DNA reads TGTGCCAGTAGAAACACAGGGGCACTCACAGATACGCAGTATTTT. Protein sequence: CASRNTGALTDTQYF.